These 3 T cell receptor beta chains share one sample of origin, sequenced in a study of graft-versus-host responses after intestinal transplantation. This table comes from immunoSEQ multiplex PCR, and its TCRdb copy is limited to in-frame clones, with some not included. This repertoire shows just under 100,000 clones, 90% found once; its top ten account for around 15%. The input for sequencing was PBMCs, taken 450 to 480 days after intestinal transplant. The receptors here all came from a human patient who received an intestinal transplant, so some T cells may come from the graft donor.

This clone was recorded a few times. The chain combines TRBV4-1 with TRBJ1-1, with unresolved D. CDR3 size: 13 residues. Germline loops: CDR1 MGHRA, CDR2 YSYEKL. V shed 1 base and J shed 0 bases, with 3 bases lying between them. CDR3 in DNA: TGCGCCAGCAGCCAAGGGGTGAACACTGAAGCTTTCTTT. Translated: CASSQGVNTEAFF.

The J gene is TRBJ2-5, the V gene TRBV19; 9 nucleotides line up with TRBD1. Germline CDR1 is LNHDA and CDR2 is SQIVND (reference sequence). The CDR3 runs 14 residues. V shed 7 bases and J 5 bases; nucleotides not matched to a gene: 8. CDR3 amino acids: CASMRTGERETQYF. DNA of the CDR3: TGTGCCAGTATGAGGACAGGGGAGCGGGAGACCCAGTACTTC.

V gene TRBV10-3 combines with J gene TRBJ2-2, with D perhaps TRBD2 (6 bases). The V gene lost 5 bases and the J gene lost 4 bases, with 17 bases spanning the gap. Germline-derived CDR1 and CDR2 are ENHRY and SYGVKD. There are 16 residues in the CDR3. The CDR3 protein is CAISKLWRVGTGELFF. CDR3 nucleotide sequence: TGTGCCATCAGTAAGTTGTGGAGGGTGGGCACCGGGGAGCTGTTTTTT.